Listed here are 14 T cell receptor beta chains from one sample, sequenced in a study of blood T cells in healthy people across ages. Combining a sample-barcoded 5' primer with a J-beta primer mix, a second PCR ran for roughly 7 to 11 cycles. TCRdb reprocessed the 5' RACE reads with MiXCR, giving one entry per CDR3 protein. Found here are approximately 690,000 distinct CDR3 sequences, about 43% of them singletons; the top ten hold 30%. Sequenced: blood. The receptors come from a man older than 75 in good health.

This clonotype was seen only once. V and J are TRBV20-1 and TRBJ1-1, with 9 positions matching TRBD1. V gave up 2 bases and J gave up 4 bases; unmatched junction bases: 11. Per germline, CDR1 DFQATT and CDR2 SNEGSKA (reference sequence). The CDR3 runs to 16 residues. CDR3 sequence reads: CSARHLRTGDGTEAFF. The CDR3 coding sequence is TGCAGTGCTAGACACCTTCGGACAGGGGACGGCACTGAAGCTTTCTTT.

Turning to this clonotype: One end of the junction fails to match germline, which may point to a read error. This sequence joins TRBV13 and TRBJ1-6; the D is unclear. Per germline, CDR1 PRHDT and CDR2 FYEKMQ (reference sequence). CDR3 length: 18 amino acids. CDR3 nucleotides: TGTGCCAGCAGCTTAGGTGGGCAGCGAGGCTCCTATAATTCACCCCCCCACTTT. It is translated as CASSLGGQRGSYNSPPHF. Drawing the rest from reference TRBV13 and TRBJ1-6, the complete variable domain is AAGVIQSPRHLIKEKRETATLKCYPIPRHDTVYWYQQGPGQDPQFLISFYEKMQSDKGSIPDRFSAQQFSDYHSELNMSSLELGDSALYFCASSLGGQRGSYNSPPHFGNGTRLTVT.

A remark on this clonotype: One junction end does not reproduce the germline sequence, and a read error may be involved. The genes are TRBV20-1 and TRBJ1-2; 8 bases are a match to TRBD1. CDR1 and CDR2 (germline): DFQATT, SNEGSKA (reference sequence). This CDR3 is built from 14 residues. CDR3 loop: CSARSTGDNCGYTF. Written as DNA, the CDR3 is TGCAGTGCTAGATCGACAGGGGATAACTGTGGCTACACCTTC.

The genes are TRBV9 and TRBJ2-1, with 8 bases fitting TRBD1. This CDR3 is 16 amino acids long. V shed 0 bases, J shed 6 bases, and the junction held 8 bases outside the gene matches. Germline CDR1 reads SGDLS; CDR2 reads YYNGEE. CDR3 bases: TGTGCCAGCAGCGTAGGGCAGGGGGCCGTAATCAATGAGCAGTTCTTC. It translates to CASSVGQGAVINEQFF.

J is TRBJ2-4 and V is TRBV21-1. TRBV21-1 is reported as a pseudogene. This CDR3 contains 16 residues. CDR3 DNA: TGTGCCAGCAGCAAGCTGCAGGGGCTAGCCAAAAACATTCAGTACTTC. This sequence encodes CASSKLQGLAKNIQYF.

V and J are TRBV5-1 and TRBJ2-2, with 9 bases that match TRBD1. V shed 4 bases and J 0 bases; nucleotides not matched to a gene: 4. The CDR3 runs to 16 residues. Germline CDR1 is SGHRS and CDR2 is YFSETQ. The CDR3: CASSTGTGTNTGELFF. DNA for the CDR3: TGCGCCAGCAGCACCGGGACAGGGACGAACACCGGGGAGCTGTTTTTT.

The V and J genes are TRBV20-1 and TRBJ1-2, with 7 bases matching TRBD1. CDR3 length equals 14 residues. V lost 6 bases to trimming and J lost 4 bases; unmatched junction nucleotides: 11. Looked up from germline, CDR1 is DFQATT and CDR2 is SNEGSKA (reference sequence). CDR3 nucleotides: TGCAGTGCCCTCGGGACAGTTGGGGGCTATGGCTACACCTTC. Residues: CSALGTVGGYGYTF.

This clonotype was counted only a few times. The rearrangement joins TRBV6-5 to TRBJ2-3; D possibly corresponds to TRBD2 (6 bases). The CDR3 has 13 amino acids. The V gene's germline CDR1 is MNHEY and CDR2 SVGAGI. Trimming took 6 bases from V and 10 from J, leaving 17 bases between them. CDR3 sequence reads: CASSEGGPGSQYF. The DNA of the CDR3 is TGTGCCAGCAGCGAAGGAGGGCCCGGATCGCAGTATTTT.

This clonotype was observed a single time. This sequence joins TRBV5-6 and TRBJ1-5; 8 bases match TRBD1. This CDR3 has 15 residues. V was pared by 3 bases and J by 3 bases, with 5 bases of the junction left unmatched. Germline loops: CDR1 SGHDT, CDR2 YYEEEE. The CDR3: CASSSGQAYNQPQHF. The CDR3 nucleotides are TGTGCCAGCAGCTCGGGACAGGCGTACAATCAGCCCCAGCATTTT.

This clonotype was detected once. The chain combines TRBV6-5 with TRBJ2-2, with TRBD1 matching 7 bases. Trimming at V came to 11 bases and at J to 2 bases, leaving 8 bases not matched to a gene. The CDR3 totals 14 residues. CDR1 is MNHEY, CDR2 SVGAGI, per germline. The CDR3, as DNA: TGTGCCCACCGCCGGGACAGAAACACCGGGGAGCTGTTTTTT. Protein: CAHRRDRNTGELFF.

The rearrangement uses TRBV7-2 and TRBJ1-4, with 7 bases aligning to TRBD1. The CDR3 loop spans 14 amino acids. The germline V gene encodes CDR1 SGHTA and CDR2 FQGNSA. Trimming at V came to 1 base and at J to 13 bases, leaving 9 bases not matched to a gene. In nucleotides, the CDR3 is TGTGCCAGCAGCTTAGTAGGGGGCATCACCGGACTGTTTTTT. Its protein product is CASSLVGGITGLFF.

The rearrangement uses TRBV20-1 and TRBJ1-6, with 9 bases identical to TRBD1. J gave up 7 bases and V 6 bases, and 4 bases lay outside the gene matches. The CDR3 runs 13 residues. The germline V gene encodes CDR1 DFQATT and CDR2 SNEGSKA (reference sequence). The CDR3 region has the DNA TGCAGTGCCTCAGGGACAGGGAATTCACCCCTCCACTTT. It encodes CSASGTGNSPLHF.

This chain connects TRBV7-9 to TRBJ1-1; TRBD1 aligns across 7 bases. V was pared by 5 bases and J by 10 bases, with 7 bases of the junction left unmatched. Germline lookup yields CDR1 SEHNR and CDR2 FQNEAQ (reference sequence). CDR3 length equals 12 residues. CDR3 residues: CASSGPGQRAFF. CDR3 in DNA: TGTGCCAGCAGCGGTCCGGGACAGAGAGCTTTCTTT.

The chain links TRBV7-9 to TRBJ2-5; D tentatively fits TRBD1 or TRBD2 (5 bases each). The DNA end is a closer match to TRBJ2-7, so the J assignment may be wrong. Germline V gene data show CDR1 as SEHNR and CDR2 as FQNEAQ (reference sequence). There are 13 residues in the CDR3. CDR3 in amino acids: CASSKLEGYEQYF. CDR3 sequence (DNA): TGTGCCAGCAGCAAACTAGAGGGGTACGAGCAGTACTTC.